This T cell receptor beta chain was sequenced in a study of shared clonotypes between healthy human individuals. Overall study results and limits: Clonotype sharing across several donors was observed for about 5.5% of naive CD4 clonotypes.

Details on this clone: Its cognate antigen is unknown.

V lost 4 bases, J lost 5 bases, and 15 bases lay in between. The CDR3 extends over 14 amino acids. Per germline, CDR1 ENHRY and CDR2 SYGVKD. Repertoires were generated with immunoSEQ multiplex PCR, while TCRdb's copy carries only in-frame clones and drops some. The sample yields approximately 710,000 clones, 90% seen once. The specimen sequenced was memory CD8+ T cells from PBMCs. Subset meaning: CD45RO+ cells pooled with CCR7-negative TemRA cells. This TCR came from a man between 18 and 35 years old in good health. Some clones in this sample may be carry-over from other donors' samples. The chain has TRBV10-3 and TRBJ2-7; D is possibly TRBD2 (5 bases). The CDR3 region has the DNA TGTGCCATCAGTGGTCCGGGAAGGGCGGACGAGCAGTACTTC. It codes for CAISGPGRADEQYF.